Sequencing of this TCR beta chain was carried out in a study of T cell responses to AZD1222 COVID-19 vaccine. Turning to the study itself: Pooled together were second doses at about 4 or about 12 weeks.

In this sample, this clone turned up a few times. Its antigen is not identified. Other DNA sequences in this sample translate to the same CDR3. Study conclusions and caveats: With dominance at 160-218 and 743-854, vaccine-associated CD4 TCRs spanned spike. The donor group comprised mostly white British people and more females; the analysis possibly underestimated clonal diversity.

Data came from immunoSEQ multiplex PCR; TCRdb stores just in-frame clones and leaves some out. The sample yields about 120,000 clones, about 89% seen once. From germline, CDR1 is SEHNR and CDR2 FQNEAQ (reference sequence). This CDR3 spans 14 amino acids. J was trimmed by 7 bases and V by 1 base; bases with no gene match: 1. This clonotype was sampled from an adult in good health. This specimen was peripheral blood, taken on day 0 of AZD1222 vaccination. V gene TRBV7-9 combines with J gene TRBJ1-6; 7 bases map to TRBD1. CDR3 nucleotides: TGTGCCAGCAGCTTAGACAGGGGAAATTCACCCCTCCACTTT. It is translated as CASSLDRGNSPLHF. The whole variable domain, filled in from reference TRBV7-9 and TRBJ1-6, reads DTGVSQNPRHKITKRGQNVTFRCDPISEHNRLYWYRQTLGQGPEFLTYFQNEAQLEKSRLLSDRFSAERPKGSFSTLEIQRTEQGDSAMYLCASSLDRGNSPLHFGNGTRLTVT.